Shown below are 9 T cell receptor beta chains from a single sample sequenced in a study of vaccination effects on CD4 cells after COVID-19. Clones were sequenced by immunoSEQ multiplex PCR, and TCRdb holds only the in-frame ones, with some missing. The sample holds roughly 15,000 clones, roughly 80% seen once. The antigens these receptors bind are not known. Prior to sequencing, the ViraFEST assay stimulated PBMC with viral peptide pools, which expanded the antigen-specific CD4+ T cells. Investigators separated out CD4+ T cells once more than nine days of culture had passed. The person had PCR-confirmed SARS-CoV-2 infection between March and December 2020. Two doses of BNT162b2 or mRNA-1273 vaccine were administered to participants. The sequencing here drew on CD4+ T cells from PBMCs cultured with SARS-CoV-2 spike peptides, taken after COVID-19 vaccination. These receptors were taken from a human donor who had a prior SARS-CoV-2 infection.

As DNA, the CDR3 is TGTGCCAGCAGCACTAGTATGGGGCAAGAGACCCAGTACTTC. This translates into CASSTSMGQETQYF. This chain links TRBV11-2 with TRBJ2-5; possible D gene TRBD2, 5 bases. The V and J ends lost 5 bases and 2 bases respectively, with 12 bases between them. CDR1 and CDR2 (germline): SGHAT, FQNNGV. The CDR3 consists of 14 residues.

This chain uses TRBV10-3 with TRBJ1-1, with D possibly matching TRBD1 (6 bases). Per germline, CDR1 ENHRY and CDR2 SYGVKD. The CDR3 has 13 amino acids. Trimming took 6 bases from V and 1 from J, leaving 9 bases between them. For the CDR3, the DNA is TGTGCCATCAGGCAACAGGGGAACACTGAAGCTTTCTTT. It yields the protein CAIRQQGNTEAFF.

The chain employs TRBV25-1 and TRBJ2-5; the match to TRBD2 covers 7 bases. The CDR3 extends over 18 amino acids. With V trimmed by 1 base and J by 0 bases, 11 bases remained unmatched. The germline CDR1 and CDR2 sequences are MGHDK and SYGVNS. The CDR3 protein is CASSESTGGGSNQETQYF. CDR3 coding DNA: TGTGCCAGCAGTGAATCTACGGGCGGGGGATCTAACCAAGAGACCCAGTACTTC.

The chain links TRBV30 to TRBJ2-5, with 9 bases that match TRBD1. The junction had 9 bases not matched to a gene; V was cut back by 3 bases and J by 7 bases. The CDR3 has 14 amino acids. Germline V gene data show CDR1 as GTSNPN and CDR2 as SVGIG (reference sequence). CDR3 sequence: CAWSWDRVAGTQYF. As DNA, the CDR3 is TGTGCCTGGAGCTGGGACAGGGTTGCTGGGACCCAGTACTTC.

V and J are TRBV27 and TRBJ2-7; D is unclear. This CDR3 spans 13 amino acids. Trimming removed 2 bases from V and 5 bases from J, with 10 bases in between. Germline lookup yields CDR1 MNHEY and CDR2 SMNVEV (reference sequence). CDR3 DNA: TGTGCCAGCAGTTTAAAAGCAGGCCACGAGCAGTACTTC. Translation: CASSLKAGHEQYF.

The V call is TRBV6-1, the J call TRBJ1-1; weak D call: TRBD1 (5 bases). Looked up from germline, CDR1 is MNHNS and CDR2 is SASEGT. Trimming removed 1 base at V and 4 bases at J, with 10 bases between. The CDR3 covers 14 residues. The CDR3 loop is CASSEVLGGTEAFF. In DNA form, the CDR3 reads TGTGCCAGCAGTGAAGTGTTGGGGGGCACTGAAGCTTTCTTT.

CDR3 amino acids: CASSFNSPSYNEQFF. The CDR3 bases are TGTGCCAGCAGCTTTAATAGTCCCTCCTACAATGAGCAGTTCTTC. V and J are TRBV11-3 and TRBJ2-1; D gene ambiguous. Germline CDR1 reads SGHNT; CDR2 reads YENEEA. V was cut by 3 bases and J by 0 bases, with 9 bases left in between. This CDR3 has 15 residues.

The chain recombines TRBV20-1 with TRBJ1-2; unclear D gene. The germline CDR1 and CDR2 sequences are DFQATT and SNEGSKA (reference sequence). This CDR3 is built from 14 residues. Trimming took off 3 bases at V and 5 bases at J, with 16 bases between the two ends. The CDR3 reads CSASMGTARYGYTF. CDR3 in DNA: TGCAGTGCTAGTATGGGCACGGCGAGGTATGGCTACACCTTC.

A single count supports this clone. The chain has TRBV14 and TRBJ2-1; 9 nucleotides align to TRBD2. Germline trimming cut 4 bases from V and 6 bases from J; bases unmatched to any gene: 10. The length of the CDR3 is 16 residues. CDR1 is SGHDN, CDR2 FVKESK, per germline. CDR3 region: CASSPLGGRGFNEQFF. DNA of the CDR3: TGTGCCAGCAGCCCTTTGGGCGGGAGGGGTTTCAATGAGCAGTTCTTC.